A selection of T cell receptor beta chains follows, all from one sample in a study of shared clonotypes between healthy human individuals. Only in-frame clones appear in the TCRdb table, and some are missing; sequencing was by immunoSEQ multiplex PCR. The data show about 2.1 million clones, with around 93% seen just once and more than 1.5% held by the top ten. The sequenced sample was naive CD8+ T cells from PBMCs. The receptors originated from a man aged 18 to 29 in good health. Some clones in this sample may be carry-over from other donors' samples. The CDR3 runs from the conserved cysteine through the conserved F or W. The D gene is left open where the match is weak.

j_call: TRBJ2-7
d_call: TRBD1
v_call: TRBV4-3
cdr3_aa: CASSQERGTGVEQYF

j_call: TRBJ2-2
d_call: .
v_call: TRBV12-1
cdr3_aa: CASSLRTSGRLNTGELFF

j_call: TRBJ2-1
d_call: .
v_call: TRBV14
cdr3_aa: CASSRRGVYNEQFF

j_call: TRBJ2-3
d_call: TRBD2
v_call: TRBV13
cdr3_aa: CASSLGAGGTDTQYF

j_call: TRBJ2-4
d_call: .
v_call: TRBV9
cdr3_aa: CASSVVGGPKNIQYF

j_call: TRBJ2-1
d_call: TRBD2
v_call: TRBV11-2
cdr3_aa: CATQGRVEQYNEQFF

j_call: TRBJ2-7
d_call: TRBD2
v_call: TRBV11-2
cdr3_aa: CASRIPGLAGVYEQYF

j_call: TRBJ1-2
d_call: .
v_call: TRBV10-3
cdr3_aa: CAISDAQGVEGYGYTF

j_call: TRBJ2-1
d_call: .
v_call: TRBV10-1
cdr3_aa: CASSEAGRPDNEQFF

j_call: TRBJ2-1
d_call: TRBD1
v_call: TRBV5-6
cdr3_aa: CASSLRATGLSSYNEQFF

j_call: TRBJ2-1
d_call: TRBD2
v_call: TRBV29-1
cdr3_aa: CSVGPITGTSGYNEQFF

j_call: TRBJ1-1
d_call: .
v_call: TRBV7-8
cdr3_aa: CASSPSSGFPMNTEAFF

j_call: TRBJ2-2
d_call: TRBD2
v_call: TRBV10-2
cdr3_aa: CASSTRLAASLNTGELFF

j_call: TRBJ2-7
d_call: TRBD2
v_call: TRBV6-1
cdr3_aa: CASSERLAVPYEQYF

j_call: TRBJ2-2
d_call: .
v_call: TRBV7-9
cdr3_aa: CATRGAGPTGELFF

j_call: TRBJ1-1
d_call: .
v_call: TRBV28
cdr3_aa: CASSLDRFTEAFF

j_call: TRBJ1-2
d_call: TRBD1
v_call: TRBV4-3
cdr3_aa: CASSQSTGALDYGYTF

j_call: TRBJ2-3
d_call: TRBD2
v_call: TRBV27
cdr3_aa: CASSSRLAGASWTDTQYF

j_call: TRBJ2-3
d_call: .
v_call: TRBV9
cdr3_aa: CASSARSTGEADTQYF

j_call: TRBJ2-2
d_call: .
v_call: TRBV13
cdr3_aa: CASSSPGGVNTGELFF

j_call: TRBJ2-1
d_call: .
v_call: TRBV4-3
cdr3_aa: CASSQGQGSGNEQFF

j_call: TRBJ2-7
d_call: .
v_call: TRBV4-1
cdr3_aa: CASSQDSRQGSAEQYF

j_call: TRBJ2-1
d_call: .
v_call: TRBV18
cdr3_aa: CASSPRPEPPNEQFF

j_call: TRBJ2-2
d_call: .
v_call: TRBV2
cdr3_aa: CASSLFREDTGELFF

j_call: TRBJ2-1
d_call: .
v_call: TRBV10-3
cdr3_aa: CAISDAWEQFF

j_call: TRBJ2-7
d_call: TRBD2
v_call: TRBV5-1
cdr3_aa: CASSFGFGTSAEQYF

j_call: TRBJ1-5
d_call: .
v_call: TRBV28
cdr3_aa: CASSLFTGLISQHF

j_call: TRBJ1-3
d_call: .
v_call: TRBV28
cdr3_aa: CASSFKYPGNTIYF

j_call: TRBJ1-2
d_call: .
v_call: TRBV28
cdr3_aa: CASSLFTQEGLTLYYGYTF

j_call: TRBJ2-1
d_call: .
v_call: TRBV27
cdr3_aa: CASSLSLGVNEQFF

j_call: TRBJ2-7
d_call: TRBD1
v_call: TRBV10-3
cdr3_aa: CAISEPKASGGNEQYF

j_call: TRBJ2-1
d_call: .
v_call: TRBV19
cdr3_aa: CASGSRRESYNEQFF

j_call: TRBJ2-7
d_call: .
v_call: TRBV9
cdr3_aa: CASSQGPLSSYEQYF

j_call: TRBJ2-5
d_call: .
v_call: TRBV2
cdr3_aa: CGQGAVVGETQYF

j_call: TRBJ2-1
d_call: .
v_call: TRBV27
cdr3_aa: CASRAGYNEQFF

j_call: TRBJ2-1
d_call: .
v_call: TRBV27
cdr3_aa: CASSPSVGPAFNEQFF

j_call: TRBJ2-3
d_call: .
v_call: TRBV4-3
cdr3_aa: CASSQDRGGTTMSDTQYF

j_call: TRBJ1-5
d_call: .
v_call: TRBV4-1
cdr3_aa: CASSQGGGQPQHF

j_call: TRBJ1-4
d_call: .
v_call: TRBV15
cdr3_aa: CATAEWGTANEKLFF

j_call: TRBJ2-2
d_call: .
v_call: TRBV27
cdr3_aa: CASSLTGRNTGELFF

j_call: TRBJ2-1
d_call: TRBD2
v_call: TRBV29-1
cdr3_aa: CSVADTSGMVEQFF

j_call: TRBJ1-1
d_call: TRBD1
v_call: TRBV28
cdr3_aa: CASSFGTGWPEAFF

j_call: TRBJ1-1
d_call: .
v_call: TRBV7-6
cdr3_aa: CASSLSGTEAFF

j_call: TRBJ1-3
d_call: .
v_call: TRBV10-3
cdr3_aa: CAIMIDSNSGNTIYF

j_call: TRBJ2-7
d_call: TRBD2
v_call: TRBV6-5
cdr3_aa: CASSYVGGSAHEQYF

j_call: TRBJ1-1
d_call: TRBD1
v_call: TRBV6-5
cdr3_aa: CASSYQPTGETEAFF

j_call: TRBJ1-2
d_call: .
v_call: TRBV27
cdr3_aa: CASSLTAGSNYGYTF

j_call: TRBJ2-1
d_call: .
v_call: TRBV9
cdr3_aa: CASSVFGSSYNEQFF

j_call: TRBJ2-7
d_call: .
v_call: TRBV7-2
cdr3_aa: CASSLALSIGHTYEQYF

j_call: TRBJ2-1
d_call: .
v_call: TRBV9
cdr3_aa: CASSEKSSYNEQFF

j_call: TRBJ2-2
d_call: .
v_call: TRBV7-6
cdr3_aa: CASSSEGPGELFF

j_call: TRBJ2-5
d_call: .
v_call: TRBV30
cdr3_aa: CAWSATGAPRETQYF

j_call: TRBJ2-7
d_call: .
v_call: TRBV21-1
cdr3_aa: CASSAQFTGRLSYEQYF